This T cell receptor (beta chain) comes out of a study of shared clonotypes between healthy human individuals. At the level of the study: The plates for each donor numbered three CD4 naive, three CD4 memory, two CD8 naive and one CD8 memory. Overall study findings and caveats: The study generally estimated greater richness for naive than memory subsets.

This clone has a single count. The antigen is undetermined. It was across several immunoSEQ plates that each subset's genomic DNA was evenly split. The method was immunoSEQ multiplex PCR; TCRdb's version includes in-frame clones alone and lacks a portion of them. The sample has 2 million to 2.5 million clones, 93% seen once. Every contributor of samples was a Caucasian grown-up residing in Nashville, Tennessee. The CDR3 totals 15 residues. With V trimmed by 6 bases and J by 7 bases, 10 bases remained unmatched. Germline values: CDR1 SGHRS, CDR2 YFSETQ. The receptor was isolated from a man younger than 35 in good health. Some clones in this sample may be carry-over from other donors' samples. The chain joins TRBV5-1 to TRBJ1-1, with 12 bases fitting TRBD1. Sequences were obtained from naive CD4+ T cells from PBMCs. Subset given: CD45RA+ positively selected. The CDR3: CASKGTGGAVGEAFF. CDR3 DNA: TGCGCCAGCAAAGGGACAGGGGGCGCGGTGGGTGAAGCTTTCTTT.